This passage covers 15 T cell receptor beta chains from one sample sequenced in a study of blood T cells in healthy people across ages. PCR was performed a second time for 7 to 11 cycles using a sample-barcoded 5' primer and a J-beta primer mix. TCRdb itself ran the 5' RACE reads through MiXCR, one entry per CDR3 protein. The sample records approximately 810,000 distinct CDR3 sequences, roughly 34% being singletons. The source material was blood. The receptors derive from a young man in good health.

The J gene is TRBJ2-5, the V gene TRBV28; 10 positions match TRBD2. This CDR3 contains 19 residues. The V gene end was trimmed by 3 bases and the J gene end by 2 bases; junction bases not matched to a gene: 15. Germline V gives CDR1 MDHEN, CDR2 SYDVKM. CDR3 DNA: TGTGCCAGCAGTTTCACTCGGTCCTCTAGCGGGGGTGGGCAAGAGACCCAGTACTTC. Residues: CASSFTRSSSGGGQETQYF.

This clonotype was seen ten or more times. The chain joins TRBV9 to TRBJ2-3; 10 bases fit TRBD2. The germline gives CDR1 SGDLS, CDR2 YYNGEE. The CDR3 runs 16 residues. V was clipped by 4 bases and J by 3 bases; unmatched bases: 8. As DNA, the CDR3 is TGTGCCAGCAGCCCCCGGGTTAGCGGGGGGACAGATACGCAGTATTTT. Its protein product is CASSPRVSGGTDTQYF.

The chain joins TRBV11-1 to TRBJ2-5; 9 nucleotides line up with TRBD1. Trimming cost V 7 bases and J 3 bases; bases outside gene matches: 12. Looked up from germline, CDR1 is SGHAT and CDR2 is FQDESV (reference sequence). The CDR3 has 16 residues. As DNA, the CDR3 is TGTGCCAGCAACTTTCTGGACAGGGGCAGAGAAGAGACCCAGTACTTC. This encodes CASNFLDRGREETQYF.

V and J are TRBV12-5 and TRBJ2-5; 9 positions match TRBD2. CDR3 length equals 16 residues. Trimming at V came to 6 bases and at J to 5 bases, leaving 13 bases not matched to a gene. Germline values: CDR1 LGHNT, CDR2 FRNRAP. The chain's CDR3 is CASGLSSGGRLETQYF. DNA for the CDR3: TGTGCTAGTGGCCTCAGCAGCGGGGGGAGATTGGAGACCCAGTACTTC.

The chain recombines TRBV11-1 with TRBJ2-3; 7 positions match TRBD2. Germline V gives CDR1 SGHAT, CDR2 FQDESV (reference sequence). The CDR3 loop spans 13 amino acids. V lost 4 bases and J lost 9; bases outside the gene matches: 7. CDR3 sequence reads: CASSSSRGGTQYF. In nucleotides, the CDR3 is TGTGCCAGCAGCTCGTCCCGGGGAGGGACGCAGTATTTT.

This clonotype was recorded once. The junction departs from the called germline gene at one end, perhaps through a read error. V is TRBV6-2 or TRBV6-3 and J is TRBJ2-5, with D unclear. With the DNA end fitting TRBJ2-7 better, the J assignment may be wrong. CDR3 length: 15 residues. The germline gives CDR1 MNHEY, CDR2 SVGEGT. In DNA, the CDR3 is TGTGCCATCAGTCCACCTGCTTCTGGCGCCGACGAGCAGTACTTC. Its protein is CAISPPASGADEQYF.

This clonotype was recorded many times. The V gene is TRBV20-1, the J gene TRBJ2-3; D perhaps matches TRBD2 (5 bases). Trimming left V 0 bases short and J 4 bases short, with 14 bases between. The CDR3 is 15 residues long. Germline V gene data show CDR1 as DFQATT and CDR2 as SNEGSKA (reference sequence). The CDR3 here is CSARDFASLADTQYF. For the CDR3, the DNA is TGCAGTGCTAGAGATTTCGCTAGCCTGGCAGATACGCAGTATTTT.

The CDR3 sequence: CASSPGAPGDREQYF. CDR3 DNA sequence: TGTGCCAGCAGCCCCGGAGCTCCGGGGGATCGTGAGCAGTACTTC. The V call is TRBV12-3 or TRBV12-4, the J call TRBJ2-7; weak D call: TRBD2 (6 bases). The CDR3 is 15 residues long. V dropped 6 bases and J dropped 7 bases, with 22 bases sitting between them.

This clonotype has more than one count but fewer than ten. The chain has TRBV20-1 and TRBJ2-1, with TRBD2 matching over 8 bases. After removal of 5 bases from V and 0 bases from J, the junction contained 9 bases not matched to a gene. This CDR3 spans 16 amino acids. Germline V gene lookup returns CDR1 DFQATT and CDR2 SNEGSKA (reference sequence). CDR3 in amino acids: CSAPGGGSFSYNEQFF. The CDR3 DNA sequence: TGCAGTGCTCCAGGCGGGGGGAGTTTCTCCTACAATGAGCAGTTCTTC.

This chain connects TRBV20-1 to TRBJ2-1; the D gene is possibly TRBD2 (7 bases). Judging by the DNA end, TRBJ2-7 fits better; the J call may be wrong. The CDR3 length is 13 residues. Germline V gene data show CDR1 as DFQATT and CDR2 as SNEGSKA (reference sequence). CDR3 nucleotides: TGCAGTGCTAGTGGGGGGGCCTACAATGAGCAGTACTTC. Translating it yields CSASGGAYNEQYF.

The chain carries TRBV25-1 and TRBJ1-2, with D possibly TRBD1 on 5 matching bases. The CDR3 totals 13 residues. Germline-derived CDR1 and CDR2 are MGHDK and SYGVNS. Trimming stripped 7 bases from V and 5 bases from J, with 14 bases between. For the CDR3, the DNA is TGTGCCAGCAACGCGGAGGGGTCTTATGGCTACACCTTC. Translating gives CASNAEGSYGYTF.

This clonotype has at least ten counts. V gene TRBV7-8 combines with J gene TRBJ2-3; 8 bases are a match to TRBD1. This CDR3 region has 16 residues. V gave up 0 bases and J gave up 0 bases; unmatched junction bases: 2. The V gene's germline CDR1 is SGHVS and CDR2 FQNEAQ. CDR3 in amino acids: CASSLARGLSTDTQYF. The DNA of the CDR3 is TGTGCCAGCAGCTTAGCCAGGGGGCTGAGCACAGATACGCAGTATTTT.

Details on this clonotype: A much bigger clone sits one base away, suggesting this may be a read error. The chain couples TRBV20-1 to TRBJ2-5, with a possible D match to TRBD2 (6 bases). The CDR3 totals 15 residues. Trimming took 6 bases from V and 0 from J, leaving 17 bases between them. The germline CDR1 and CDR2 sequences are DFQATT and SNEGSKA (reference sequence). The CDR3 nucleotides are TGCAGTGCGCGACTAGTGGAAGAGTACCAAGAGACCCAGTACTTC. The encoded protein is CSARLVEEYQETQYF.

In its sample, this clonotype was seen many times. V is TRBV7-9 and J is TRBJ2-3; D possibly corresponds to TRBD2 (5 bases). Germline V gives CDR1 SEHNR, CDR2 FQNEAQ (reference sequence). This CDR3 spans 15 amino acids. The V end was cut by 6 bases, the J end by 2 bases, with 15 bases between. CDR3 in DNA: TGTGCCAGCAGGGCGGAGGACGGGTACACAGATACGCAGTATTTT. Residues: CASRAEDGYTDTQYF.

As regards this clonotype: A much larger clonotype is one base distant, so this may be a read error. The chain couples TRBV12-3 or TRBV12-4 to TRBJ2-1; 8 positions agree with TRBD1. This CDR3 spans 17 amino acids. Trimming cost V 2 bases and J 8 bases; bases outside gene matches: 14. The CDR3 sequence: CASSLLPDRVCGDEQFF. CDR3 DNA sequence: TGTGCCAGCAGTTTACTCCCGGACAGGGTATGTGGAGATGAGCAGTTCTTC.